This record looks at one T cell receptor beta chain sequence and its context. The antigen it binds to is not known. There are no base qualities to consult, and no much larger clone falls within one base. The data were taken from a study of graft-versus-host responses after intestinal transplantation (TCRdb year 2021). Notes on the research overall: Multivisceral, liver-intestinal, or isolated intestinal transplants were received by the recipients. Anti-thymocyte globulin induction was given to all recipients, followed by maintenance tacrolimus and steroids for 3 to 4 years. After intestinal transplantation, graft-versus-host and host-versus-graft alloreactive T cell clones in the graft, circulation and bone marrow were tracked using bulk TCR-beta CDR3 sequencing. Alloreactive clones were identified by sequencing pre-transplant mixed lymphocyte reaction products and comparing these products with unstimulated pre-transplant donor and recipient T cells. The cohort enrolled about two dozen intestinal transplant recipients including one retransplant, and a few patients lacking pretransplant specimens were excluded. A peak of at least 4% donor T cells among recipient peripheral blood mononuclear cells was the definition used for donor T cell macrochimerism. Rather than being sequenced by the commercial service, samples from a few later patients were sequenced in-house on an Illumina MiSeq and processed with MiXCR. The research as a whole found: High GvH to HvG T cell clonal ratios were observed in the allografts of patients with donor T cell macrochimerism. GvH clones turned up in recipient bone marrow, with some appearing earlier in ileal mucosa or blood, a pattern consistent with an intestinal mucosal origin. Early after transplant, declines in HvG clones were associated with peak levels of circulating GvH clones. The conclusions were limited by the relatively low number and heterogeneity of the intestinal transplant patients.

The library was produced with the immunoSEQ multiplex PCR assay. High-throughput TCR-beta CDR3 sequencing of genomic DNA from most patients was performed by Adaptive Biotechnologies. Turning to the authors' computational methods: TCR sequencing data for some 17 patients were retrieved from Adaptive's ImmunoSEQ software; a few other patients were processed with MiXCR and VDJtools. CDR3 nucleotide sequences shared between donor and recipient were removed because the origin of such sequences could not be assigned. To be classed as alloreactive, a clone needed at least 2-fold expansion over unstimulated cells and a minimum CFSE-low frequency of 0.002% (template counts) or 0.001% (read counts). A clone was considered mappable if detected in the sequenced pre-transplant spleen, lymph node, or MLR CFSE-low populations of the donor or recipient. The cumulative frequency of alloreactive clones was calculated as a percentage of all sequences, weighted by copy number. The table comes from immuneACCESS by way of TCRdb, which keeps in-frame sequences with V and J called. Part of the clones is missing from these tables; in studies checked, under half for an unresolved V gene and the rest for unknown reasons. V and J calls and clone size are as listed in that table; D and trimming were resolved from the DNA. This sample has approximately 16,000 clones in its table, and approximately 62% of those were observed once. The leading ten clones occupy roughly 13% of the sample.

The germline V gene (reference sequence) provides CDR1 SGHKS and CDR2 YYEKEE. Here V drops 4 bases and J drops 5 bases, and the junction holds 7 bases not matched to any gene. From the cysteine through the phenylalanine, the CDR3 covers 14 amino acids. Just CDR3 DNA is preserved here, 42 bases in frame from base 1. Dithiothreitol, EDTA incubations and collagenase D digestion were used to isolate intraepithelial and lamina propria lymphocytes from graft specimens. Bulk TCR-beta sequencing was performed on serial intestinal graft biopsy specimens collected as late as 600 days after transplant. The sequence links TRBV5-5 to TRBJ2-7, with 9 bases in between that match TRBD1. This sequence originates from a human patient who received an intestinal transplant, so some T cells may come from the graft donor. Source: ileum tissue, taken 524 days after transplant. The DNA reads as follows: TGTGCCAGCAGCCGCGGGACAGGGCGCAACGAGCAGTACTTC. This gives the protein CASSRGTGRNEQYF.